The sequence of this TCR beta chain was determined in a study of OX40 agonist ivuxolimab in advanced cancers. Overall study: Hepatocellular carcinoma, melanoma, renal cell or head and neck cancer occurred in dose-escalation patients.

The J segment lost 1 base and the V segment lost 0 bases, leaving 4 bases of the junction unmatched. Germline V lookup: CDR1 SGHRS, CDR2 YFSETQ. The CDR3 length is 16 residues. Here immunoSEQ multiplex PCR was the method, and the copy in TCRdb shows in-frame clones only, minus some. The data hold 67,000 or so clones, with 75% to 90% observed a single time. This clone has more than one count but fewer than ten. Its antigen is currently unknown. Findings and caveats of the study: In the 0.1 to 3.0 mg/kg range, CD4+ and CD8+ blood T cells had expanded clonally by week 6.

Blood draws occurred at baseline, cycle 4 day 1, and cycle 7 day 1. This clonotype was sampled from an adult with an advanced solid tumor such as melanoma, head and neck, liver or kidney cancer. The sequences come from CD4+ or CD8+ T cells sorted from blood, collected in a trial of the OX40 agonist ivuxolimab. The genes are TRBV5-1 and TRBJ2-3, with 8 bases lining up with TRBD2. This CDR3 reads CASSLDTGGGTDTQYF. The CDR3 region has the DNA TGCGCCAGCAGCTTGGACACGGGAGGGGGCACAGATACGCAGTATTTT.